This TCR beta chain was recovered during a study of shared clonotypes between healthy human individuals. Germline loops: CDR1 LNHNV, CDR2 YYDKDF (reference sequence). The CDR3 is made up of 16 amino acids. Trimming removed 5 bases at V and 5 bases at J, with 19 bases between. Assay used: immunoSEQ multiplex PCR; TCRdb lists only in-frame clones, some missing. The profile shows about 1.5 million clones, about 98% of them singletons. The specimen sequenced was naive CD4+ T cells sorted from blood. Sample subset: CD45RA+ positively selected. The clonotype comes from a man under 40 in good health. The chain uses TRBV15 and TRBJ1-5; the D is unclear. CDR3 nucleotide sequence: TGTGCCACCAGCCAGTCAGTGCGGGGAGGTGATCAGCCCCAGCATTTT. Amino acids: CATSQSVRGGDQPQHF.